This TCR beta chain was profiled in a study of T cell responses to AZD1222 COVID-19 vaccine (dated by TCRdb to about 2021). Background for the entire study: AZD1222 recipients whose second dose came at about 4 weeks and those whose second dose came at about 12 weeks were combined into one group, since spike-specific TCR depth and breadth did not differ between the two schedules. Enrollment into the trials was organized by age into subgroups of 18-55, 56-69 and 70-plus years, and those subgroups contained approximately 160, 26 and 62 TCR-sequenced participants, respectively. TCR sequencing covered 233 trial participants: 200 to 220 given two doses of AZD1222 and 26 given two doses of MenACWY control vaccine. Beyond this particular receptor, the publication reports: After two AZD1222 doses, spike-specific TCR breadth and depth were significantly higher than at day 0 and than in MenACWY recipients. Most participants were white British and females outnumbered males, and the authors suggested that clonal diversity may have been underestimated. Epitopes outside the regions mutated in the B.1.351 and B.1.1.7 variants were reportedly recognized by nearly half of the unique spike-specific TCRs. Conclusions about previously exposed vaccinees are limited, since just a handful of AZD1222 recipients were seropositive for SARS-CoV-2 at baseline. Because no samples from the day 14 peak response were available, repertoires could be characterized only after the peak T cell response. In the small 56-69-year group, the increase in depth fell short of significance, most likely because of low power. Vaccine-associated CD4 TCRs spanned the whole spike protein, with dominant responses in regions 160-218 and 743-854.

The CDR3 contains 15 residues, cysteine and phenylalanine counted. The entry retains the CDR3 DNA only, 45 bases that are in frame from base 1. Based on the germline V gene, the CDR1 and CDR2 sequences are SGHVS and FNYEAQ. Trimmed from V: 4 bases; trimmed from J: 4 bases; junction bases lacking a gene match: 4. Turning to this clone: What this receptor recognizes is not known. Per-nucleotide qualities are absent, and no much larger clonotype sits a single base away.

The CDR3 regions of human TCRbeta chains were analyzed by immunosequencing. As for how the authors treated the data: Repertoire TCRs were matched against a reference library of SARS-CoV-2-specific TCRs generated with the MIRA antigen-specificity platform. Breadth meant the fraction of unique TCRs that were SARS-CoV-2-associated, whereas depth meant the fraction of total T cells that were SARS-CoV-2-associated. Using the MIRA data, every spike-specific TCR was mapped to the spike region that the TCR reacted to and assigned to either a CD4 or a CD8 class. Log10-transformed breadth and depth values were compared by one-way ANOVA with Sidak's multiple comparisons tests. TCRdb holds this immuneACCESS table with in-frame rearrangements only. Some clones are missing; in checked studies, unresolved V genes explain under half, and the rest has no known cause. The V and J calls and clone size were taken over from that table, and D and trimming were inferred from the DNA. The sample table contains 130,000 to 150,000 clones; only one count was recorded for around nine tenths of them. The top ten hold roughly 5.6% of the sample.

In the paper's terms, the time point label means: baseline before first vaccination. Vaccinee samples were obtained from the UK trials COV001 and COV002, which included a single-blind randomized controlled phase 2/3 trial of AZD1222 (ChAdOx1 nCoV-19) in healthy adults. For TCRbeta chain sequencing, PBMC samples from trial participants were taken at day 0 and at day 28 after the second dose. The sequence was obtained from an adult in good health. The material sequenced was peripheral blood, taken on day 0 of AZD1222 vaccination. The chain is assembled from TRBV7-6 and TRBJ2-1; TRBD1 fits 10 bases in the junction. The DNA sequence is given as TGTGCCAGCAGCTCCGGGACAGGGGATTACAATGAGCAGTTCTTC. This yields the protein CASSSGTGDYNEQFF.